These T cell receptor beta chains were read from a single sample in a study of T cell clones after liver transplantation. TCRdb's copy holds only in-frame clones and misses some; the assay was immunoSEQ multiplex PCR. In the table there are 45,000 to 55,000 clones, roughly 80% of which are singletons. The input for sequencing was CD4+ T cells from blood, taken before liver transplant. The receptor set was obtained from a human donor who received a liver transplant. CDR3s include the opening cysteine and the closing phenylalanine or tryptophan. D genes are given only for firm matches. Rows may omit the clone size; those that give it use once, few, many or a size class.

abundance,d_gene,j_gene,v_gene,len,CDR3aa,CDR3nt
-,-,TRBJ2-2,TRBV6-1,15,CASSDGRGRAGELFF,TGTGCCAGCAGTGATGGGCGGGGGCGAGCCGGGGAGCTGTTTTTT
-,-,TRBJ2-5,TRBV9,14,CASSAKPGLETQYF,TGTGCCAGCAGCGCAAAGCCGGGACTCGAGACCCAGTACTTC
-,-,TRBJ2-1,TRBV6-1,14,CASSVIGAVNEQFF,TGTGCCAGCAGCGTCATCGGGGCGGTAAATGAGCAGTTCTTC
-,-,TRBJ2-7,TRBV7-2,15,CASSLSPGRGYEQYF,TGTGCCAGCAGCCTAAGTCCAGGGAGAGGCTACGAGCAGTACTTC
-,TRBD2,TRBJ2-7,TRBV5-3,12,CARSPTSAYRYF,TGTGCCAGAAGCCCCACTAGCGCCTATCGATACTTC
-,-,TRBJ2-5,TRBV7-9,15,CASSLAWASPETQYF,TGTGCCAGCAGCTTAGCGTGGGCGAGTCCAGAGACCCAGTACTTC
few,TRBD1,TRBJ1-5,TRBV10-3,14,CAISDQGGNQPQHF,TGTGCCATCAGTGATCAGGGGGGCAATCAGCCCCAGCATTTT
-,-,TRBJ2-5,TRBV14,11,CASSQGAEQYF,TGTGCCAGCAGCCAGGGGGCTGAGCAGTACTTC
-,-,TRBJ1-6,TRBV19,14,CASGSGTYNSPLHF,TGTGCCAGCGGGAGCGGCACCTATAATTCACCCCTCCACTTT
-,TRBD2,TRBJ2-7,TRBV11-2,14,CASSLVAGVAEQYF,TGTGCCAGCAGCTTAGTTGCGGGGGTTGCCGAGCAGTACTTC
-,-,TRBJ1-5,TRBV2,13,CASSEREGQPQHF,TGTGCCAGCAGTGAAAGGGAGGGTCAGCCCCAGCATTTT
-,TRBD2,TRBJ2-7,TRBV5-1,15,CASSSQGLASYEQYF,TGCGCCAGCAGCTCCCAGGGACTAGCTTCCTACGAGCAGTACTTC
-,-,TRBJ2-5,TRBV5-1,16,CASSLGPGRGQETQYF,TGCGCCAGCAGCTTGGGGCCGGGACGGGGGCAAGAGACCCAGTACTTC
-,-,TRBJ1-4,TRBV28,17,CASSPGGRGLTNEKLFF,TGTGCCAGCAGTCCGGGGGGCCGAGGCCTTACCAATGAAAAACTGTTTTTT
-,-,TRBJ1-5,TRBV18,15,CASSPIRTHDQPQHF,TGTGCCAGCTCACCAATACGGACCCATGATCAGCCCCAGCATTTT
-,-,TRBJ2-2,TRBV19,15,CASSYRMMNTGELFF,TGTGCCAGTAGTTATCGGATGATGAACACCGGGGAGCTGTTTTTT
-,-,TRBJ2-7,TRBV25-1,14,CASSEVSLADEQYF,TGTGCCAGCAGTGAAGTATCCCTGGCTGACGAGCAGTACTTC
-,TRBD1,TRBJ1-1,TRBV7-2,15,CASSLAQGVNTEAFF,TGTGCCAGCAGCTTAGCTCAGGGGGTGAACACTGAAGCTTTCTTT
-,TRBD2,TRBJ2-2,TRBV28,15,CASNQGGEGTGELFF,TGTGCCAGCAATCAGGGCGGGGAGGGGACCGGGGAGCTGTTTTTT
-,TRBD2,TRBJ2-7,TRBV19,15,CASGNPLAEAYEQYF,TGTGCCAGTGGTAACCCACTAGCGGAGGCCTACGAGCAGTACTTC
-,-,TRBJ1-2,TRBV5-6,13,CASSPPASYGYTF,TGTGCCAGCAGCCCCCCAGCTTCCTATGGCTACACCTTC
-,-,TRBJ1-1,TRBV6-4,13,CASRQGENTEAFF,TGTGCCAGCAGGCAGGGTGAGAACACTGAAGCTTTCTTT
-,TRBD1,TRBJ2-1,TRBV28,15,CASSSQAGGMYEQFF,TGTGCCAGCAGTTCCCAGGCAGGGGGTATGTATGAGCAGTTCTTC
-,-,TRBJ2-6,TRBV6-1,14,CASSGGSGANVLTF,TGTGCCAGCAGTGGAGGCTCTGGGGCCAACGTCCTGACTTTC
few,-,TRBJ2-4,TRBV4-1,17,CASSQSPPAIAKNIQYF,TGCGCCAGCAGCCAATCCCCCCCTGCGATAGCCAAAAACATTCAGTACTTC
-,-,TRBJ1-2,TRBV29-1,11,CSVHQDGGYTF,TGCAGCGTTCACCAGGACGGTGGCTACACCTTC
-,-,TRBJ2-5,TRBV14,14,CASRLGGRQETQYF,TGTGCCAGCCGCCTGGGGGGCAGACAAGAGACCCAGTACTTC
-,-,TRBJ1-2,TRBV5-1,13,CASSSGVNYGYTF,TGCGCCAGCAGCTCAGGAGTTAACTATGGCTACACCTTC
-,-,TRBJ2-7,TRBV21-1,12,CARGAYPYEQYF,TGTGCCCGTGGCGCCTATCCATACGAGCAGTACTTC
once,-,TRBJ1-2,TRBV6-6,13,CASSRDISYGYTF,TGTGCCAGCAGTCGGGACATCTCCTATGGCTACACCTTC
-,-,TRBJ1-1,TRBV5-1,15,CASSPGGAGNTEAFF,TGCGCCAGCAGCCCCGGAGGGGCTGGAAACACTGAAGCTTTCTTT
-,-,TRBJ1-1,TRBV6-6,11,CASAMNTEAFF,TGTGCCAGCGCCATGAACACTGAAGCTTTCTTT
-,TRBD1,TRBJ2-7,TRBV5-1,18,CASSLLPVGTELSGEQYF,TGCGCCAGCAGCTTGTTGCCCGTAGGGACAGAACTTTCGGGGGAGCAGTACTTC
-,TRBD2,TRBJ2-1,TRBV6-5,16,CASSSLRTSVGHEQFF,TGTGCCAGCAGTTCTCTAAGGACTAGTGTAGGGCATGAGCAGTTCTTC
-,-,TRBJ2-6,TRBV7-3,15,CASSARGTGANVLTF,TGTGCCAGCAGCGCCCGGGGCACTGGGGCCAACGTCCTGACTTTC
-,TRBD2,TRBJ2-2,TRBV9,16,CASSVGWGLETGELFF,TGTGCCAGCAGCGTAGGGTGGGGACTAGAGACCGGGGAGCTGTTTTTT
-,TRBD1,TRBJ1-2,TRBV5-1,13,CASRGDSSYGYTF,TGCGCCAGCAGAGGGGACAGTAGCTATGGCTACACCTTC
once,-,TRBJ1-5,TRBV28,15,CASSSLTGSNQPQHF,TGTGCCAGCAGTTCGCTGACAGGTAGCAATCAGCCCCAGCATTTT
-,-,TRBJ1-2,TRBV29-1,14,CSALPLGAIYGYTF,TGCAGCGCCCTACCCCTGGGGGCGATCTATGGCTACACCTTC
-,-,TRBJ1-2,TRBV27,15,CASSDPTGGSYGYTF,TGTGCCAGCAGCGATCCGACGGGGGGCTCGTATGGCTACACCTTC
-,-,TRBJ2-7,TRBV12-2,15,CASRLGYREGPEQYF,TGTGCAAGTCGCTTAGGGTACAGGGAGGGACCTGAGCAGTACTTC
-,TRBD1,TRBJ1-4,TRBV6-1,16,CASSEALGQGNEKLFF,TGTGCCAGCAGTGAAGCGCTGGGACAGGGAAATGAAAAACTGTTTTTT
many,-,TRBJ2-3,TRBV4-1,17,CASSQGGSGLRLDTQYF,TGCGCCAGCAGCCAAGGGGGGAGCGGCTTGAGGCTAGATACGCAGTATTTT
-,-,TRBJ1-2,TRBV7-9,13,CASSFEMRGGYTF,TGTGCCAGCAGCTTCGAAATGAGAGGAGGCTACACCTTC
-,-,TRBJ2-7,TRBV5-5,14,CASSLGPSDHEQYF,TGTGCCAGCAGCTTGGGACCAAGCGACCACGAGCAGTACTTC
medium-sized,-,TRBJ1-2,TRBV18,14,CASSEEVQGMGYTF,TGTGCCAGCTCAGAAGAGGTCCAGGGGATGGGCTACACCTTC
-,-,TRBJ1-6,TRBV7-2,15,CASSLIPTDNSPLHF,TGTGCCAGCAGCTTAATCCCCACAGATAATTCACCCCTCCACTTT
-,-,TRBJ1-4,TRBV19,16,CASESEKGRTNEKLFF,TGTGCCAGTGAATCCGAGAAGGGGAGGACTAATGAAAAACTGTTTTTT
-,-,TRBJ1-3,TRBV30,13,CAWDRGTGNTIYF,TGTGCCTGGGACCGGGGTACTGGAAACACCATATATTTT
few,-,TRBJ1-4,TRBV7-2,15,CASSKGGSTNEKLFF,TGTGCCAGCAGCAAAGGGGGGTCCACTAATGAAAAACTGTTTTTT
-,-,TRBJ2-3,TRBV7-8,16,CASSLSLRPDTDTQYF,TGTGCCAGCAGCTTATCCCTTAGACCCGACACAGATACGCAGTATTTT
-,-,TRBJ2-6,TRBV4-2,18,CASSERRTGGSGANVLTF,TGTGCCAGCAGCGAACGACGTACCGGGGGCTCTGGGGCCAACGTCCTGACTTTC
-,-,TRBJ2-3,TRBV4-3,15,CASSQAAGVIDTQYF,TGCGCCAGCAGCCAAGCGGCAGGAGTCATAGATACGCAGTATTTT
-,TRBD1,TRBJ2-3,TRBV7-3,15,CASSPPGQGADTQYF,TGTGCCAGCAGCCCACCGGGACAGGGGGCAGATACGCAGTATTTT
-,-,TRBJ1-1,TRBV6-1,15,CASSEWGVGNTEAFF,TGTGCCAGCAGTGAATGGGGGGTCGGCAACACTGAAGCTTTCTTT
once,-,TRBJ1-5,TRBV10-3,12,CAIRDGGQPQHF,TGTGCCATCAGGGATGGGGGGCAGCCCCAGCATTTT
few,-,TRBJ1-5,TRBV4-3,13,CASSQDNDQPQHF,TGCGCCAGCAGCCAAGATAATGATCAGCCCCAGCATTTT
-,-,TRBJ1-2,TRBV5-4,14,CASSRGGREYGYTF,TGTGCCAGCAGCCGGGGGGGGCGCGAGTATGGCTACACCTTC
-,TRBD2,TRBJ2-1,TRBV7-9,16,CASSLGAGRAYNEQFF,TGTGCCAGCAGCTTAGGGGCAGGGAGGGCCTACAATGAGCAGTTCTTC